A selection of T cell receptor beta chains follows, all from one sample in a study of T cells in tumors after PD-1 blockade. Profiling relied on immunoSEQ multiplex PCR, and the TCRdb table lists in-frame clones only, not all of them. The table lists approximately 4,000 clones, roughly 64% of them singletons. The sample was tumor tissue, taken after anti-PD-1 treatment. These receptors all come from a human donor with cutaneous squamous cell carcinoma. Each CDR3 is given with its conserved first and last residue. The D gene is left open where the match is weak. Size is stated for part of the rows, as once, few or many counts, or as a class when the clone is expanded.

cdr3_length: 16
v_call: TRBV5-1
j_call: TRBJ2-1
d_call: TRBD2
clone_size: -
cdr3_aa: CASSSGLAGGRNEQFF
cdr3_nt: TGCGCCAGCAGCTCGGGACTAGCGGGGGGGCGCAATGAGCAGTTCTTC

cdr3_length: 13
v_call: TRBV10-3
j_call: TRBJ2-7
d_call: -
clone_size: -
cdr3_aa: CAISTGESYEQYF
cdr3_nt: TGTGCCATCAGTACTGGGGAAAGCTACGAGCAGTACTTC

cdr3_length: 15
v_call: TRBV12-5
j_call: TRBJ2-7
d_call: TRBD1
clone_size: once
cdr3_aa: CASGLRQGAAREQYF
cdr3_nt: TGTGCTAGTGGTTTGAGACAGGGGGCCGCACGAGAGCAGTACTTC

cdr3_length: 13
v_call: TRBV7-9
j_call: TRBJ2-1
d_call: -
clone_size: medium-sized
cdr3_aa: CASSGRDRNEQFF
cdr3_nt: TGTGCCAGCAGCGGCCGGGATCGCAATGAGCAGTTCTTC

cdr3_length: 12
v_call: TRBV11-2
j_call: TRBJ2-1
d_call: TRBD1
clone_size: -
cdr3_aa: CASSITGVEQFF
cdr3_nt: TGTGCCAGCAGCATAACAGGGGTTGAGCAGTTCTTC

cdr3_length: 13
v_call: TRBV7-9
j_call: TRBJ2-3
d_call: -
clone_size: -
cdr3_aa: CASSRQGGDTQYF
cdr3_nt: TGTGCCAGCAGCCGACAGGGAGGAGATACGCAGTATTTT

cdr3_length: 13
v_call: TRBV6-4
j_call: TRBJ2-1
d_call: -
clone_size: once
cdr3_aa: CASSLTEDNEQFF
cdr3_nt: TGTGCCAGCAGCCTGACAGAAGACAATGAGCAGTTCTTC

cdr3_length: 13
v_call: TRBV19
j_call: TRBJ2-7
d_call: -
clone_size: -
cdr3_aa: CASSMGEGYEQYF
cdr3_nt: TGTGCCAGTAGTATGGGTGAAGGCTACGAGCAGTACTTC

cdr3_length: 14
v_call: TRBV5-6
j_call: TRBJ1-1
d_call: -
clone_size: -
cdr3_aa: CASSWGRSNTEAFF
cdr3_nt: TGTGCCAGCAGCTGGGGACGTTCGAACACTGAAGCTTTCTTT

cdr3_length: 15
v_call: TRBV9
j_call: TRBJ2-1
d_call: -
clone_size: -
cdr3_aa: CASSVDLATYNEQFF
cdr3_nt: TGTGCCAGCAGCGTAGACCTAGCCACCTACAATGAGCAGTTCTTC

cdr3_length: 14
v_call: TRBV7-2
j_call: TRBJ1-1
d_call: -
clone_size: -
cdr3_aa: CASNPLGGSTEAFF
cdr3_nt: TGTGCCAGCAACCCCTTGGGAGGGAGCACTGAAGCTTTCTTT

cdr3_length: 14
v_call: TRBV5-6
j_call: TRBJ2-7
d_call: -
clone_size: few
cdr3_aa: CASSTRTVATEQYF
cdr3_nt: TGTGCCAGCAGCACCAGGACAGTTGCCACCGAGCAGTACTTC

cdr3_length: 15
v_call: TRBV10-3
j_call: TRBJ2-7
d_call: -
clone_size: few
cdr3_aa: CAISESPGVSYEQYF
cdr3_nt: TGTGCCATCAGTGAGTCTCCCGGGGTTTCCTACGAGCAGTACTTC

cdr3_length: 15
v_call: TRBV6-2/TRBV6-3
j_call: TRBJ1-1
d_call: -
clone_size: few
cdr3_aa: CASSYWFGGNTEAFF
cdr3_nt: TGTGCCAGCAGTTATTGGTTCGGAGGGAACACTGAAGCTTTCTTT

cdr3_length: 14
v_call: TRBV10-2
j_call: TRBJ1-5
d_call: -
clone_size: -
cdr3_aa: CASSERVSNQPQHF
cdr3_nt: TGCGCCAGCAGTGAGAGGGTCAGCAATCAGCCCCAGCATTTT

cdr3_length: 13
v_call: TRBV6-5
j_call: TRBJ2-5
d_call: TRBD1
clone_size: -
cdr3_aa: CASRPTGQETQYF
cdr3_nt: TGTGCCAGCAGACCGACAGGGCAAGAGACCCAGTACTTC

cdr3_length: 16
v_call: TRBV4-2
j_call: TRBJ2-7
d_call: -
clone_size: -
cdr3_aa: CASSHPPGAGIYEQYF
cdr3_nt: TGTGCCAGCAGCCATCCCCCGGGTGCAGGGATCTACGAGCAGTACTTC

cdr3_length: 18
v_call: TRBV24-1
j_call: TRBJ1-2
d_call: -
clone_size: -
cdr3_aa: CATSAPDGAPGRWEGYTF
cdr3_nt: TGTGCCACCAGTGCTCCCGACGGGGCCCCGGGAAGATGGGAGGGCTACACCTTC

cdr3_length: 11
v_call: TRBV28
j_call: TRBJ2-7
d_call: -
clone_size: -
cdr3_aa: CASSTLTEQYF
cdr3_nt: TGTGCCAGCAGTACCTTGACAGAGCAGTACTTC

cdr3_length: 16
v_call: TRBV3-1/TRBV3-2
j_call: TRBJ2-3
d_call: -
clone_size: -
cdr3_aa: CASSQGLTDWGDTQYF
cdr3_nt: TGTGCCAGCAGCCAAGGCCTCACGGACTGGGGAGATACGCAGTATTTT

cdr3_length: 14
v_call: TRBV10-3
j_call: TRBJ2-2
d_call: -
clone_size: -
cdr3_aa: CAISERHNTGELFF
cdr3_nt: TGTGCCATCAGTGAGAGACACAACACCGGGGAGCTGTTTTTT

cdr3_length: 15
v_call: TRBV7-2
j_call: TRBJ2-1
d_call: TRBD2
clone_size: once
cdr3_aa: CASSYVSGMNNEQFF
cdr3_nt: TGTGCCAGCAGCTACGTTAGCGGGATGAACAATGAGCAGTTCTTC

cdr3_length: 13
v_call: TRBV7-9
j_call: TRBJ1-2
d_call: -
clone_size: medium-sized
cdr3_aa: CASSGLLNYGYTF
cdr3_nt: TGTGCCAGCAGCGGTCTTCTTAACTATGGCTACACCTTC

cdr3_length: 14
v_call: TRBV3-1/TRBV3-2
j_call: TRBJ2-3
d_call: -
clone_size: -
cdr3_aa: CASSHGGGADTQYF
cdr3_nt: TGTGCCAGCAGCCATGGGGGCGGGGCAGATACGCAGTATTTT

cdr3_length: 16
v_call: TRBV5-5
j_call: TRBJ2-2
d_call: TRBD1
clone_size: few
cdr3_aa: CASSLTGGGSAGELFF
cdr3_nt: TGTGCCAGCAGCTTGACAGGGGGCGGATCCGCCGGGGAGCTGTTTTTT

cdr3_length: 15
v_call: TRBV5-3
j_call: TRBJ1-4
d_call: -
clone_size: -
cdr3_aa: CARSLASRGGEKLFF
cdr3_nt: TGTGCCAGAAGCTTGGCCAGCCGTGGGGGTGAAAAACTGTTTTTT